A single sample gave rise to the 22 T cell receptor beta chains below, sequenced in a study of cytomegalovirus exposure and HLA in healthy donors. Method: immunoSEQ multiplex PCR; TCRdb's copy keeps in-frame clones and lacks some. The sample has tens of thousands of clones, almost 97% seen once. The sample taken for sequencing was PBMCs. The receptors were sampled from a woman aged 18-29 years in good health and CMV-seronegative.

This rearrangement joins TRBV2 to TRBJ1-2; D is perhaps TRBD1 (6 bases). Trimming removed 6 bases from V and 3 bases from J, with 20 bases in between. The CDR3 length is 16 residues. Looked up from germline, CDR1 is SNHLY and CDR2 is FYNNEI. CDR3 in amino acids: CASSAAGATDHYGYTF. The CDR3 coding sequence is TGTGCCAGCAGCGCCGCGGGGGCGACGGACCACTATGGCTACACCTTC. The full variable domain, rest sourced from reference TRBV2 and TRBJ1-2, is EPEVTQTPSHQVTQMGQEVILRCVPISNHLYFYWYRQILGQKVEFLVSFYNNEISEKSEIFDDQFSVERPDGSNFTLKIRSTKLEDSAMYFCASSAAGATDHYGYTFGSGTRLTVV.

This chain joins TRBV28 and TRBJ2-7, with D tentatively TRBD1 (6 bases). The ends were cut back, 8 bases at V and 2 bases at J, with 13 bases in the middle. CDR3 length: 13 residues. The germline gives CDR1 MDHEN, CDR2 SYDVKM. CDR3 amino acids: CASRNRDPYEQYF. DNA for the CDR3: TGTGCCAGCCGAAACAGGGATCCCTACGAGCAGTACTTC.

J is TRBJ2-6 and V is TRBV2; D possibly corresponds to TRBD1 (7 bases). V lost 1 base to trimming and J lost 13 bases, with 20 bases between them. Looked up from germline, CDR1 is SNHLY and CDR2 is FYNNEI. CDR3 size: 16 residues. The DNA of the CDR3 is TGTGCCAGCAGTGAAGTGGGGGGACAGCACTTTGGGGTCCTGACTTTC. Its protein product is CASSEVGGQHFGVLTF.

The chain employs TRBV27 and TRBJ1-1, with TRBD1 matching over 9 bases. J lost 2 bases, V lost 3 bases, and 4 bases had no gene match. Looked up from germline, CDR1 is MNHEY and CDR2 is SMNVEV (reference sequence). The CDR3 is 15 residues long. Written as DNA, the CDR3 is TGTGCCAGCAGTTTGACAGGGGGGGTCAACACTGAAGCTTTCTTT. As protein: CASSLTGGVNTEAFF.

This clone occurred once. The CDR3: CASRRIAGGRETQYF. The CDR3 DNA sequence: TGTGCCAGCAGACGAATAGCGGGGGGGCGGGAGACCCAGTACTTC. The V gene is TRBV6-6, the J gene TRBJ2-5; TRBD2 aligns across 11 bases. This CDR3 region has 15 residues. The germline CDR1 and CDR2 sequences are MNHNY and SVGAGI (reference sequence). V was clipped by 6 bases and J by 5 bases; unmatched bases: 8.

This clone was seen only a few times. J is TRBJ1-2 and V is TRBV28, with D possibly being TRBD1 (5 bases). Germline values: CDR1 MDHEN, CDR2 SYDVKM. The V and J ends lost 5 bases and 6 bases respectively, with 19 bases between them. The CDR3 is made up of 15 amino acids. CDR3 amino acids: CASSTAEGGVDGYTF. The CDR3 DNA reads as TGTGCCAGCAGTACCGCAGAGGGAGGGGTGGATGGCTACACCTTC.

The sample holds one count of this clone. J is TRBJ2-7 and V is TRBV9, with 8 nucleotides matching TRBD2. V shed 4 bases, J shed 2 bases, and the junction held 8 bases outside the gene matches. The CDR3 has 15 amino acids. Germline V gives CDR1 SGDLS, CDR2 YYNGEE. CDR3 loop: CASSPGGERPYEQYF. The CDR3 coding sequence is TGTGCCAGCAGCCCGGGAGGGGAAAGACCCTACGAGCAGTACTTC.

The V call is TRBV9, the J call TRBJ1-5, with D uncertain. CDR1 is SGDLS and CDR2 is YYNGEE in the germline V gene. The CDR3 covers 15 residues. Trimming stripped 4 bases from V and 9 bases from J, with 20 bases between. The CDR3 region has the DNA TGTGCCAGCAGCTCTACGGACGGCCCGGAGGGGCCCCAGCATTTT. Encoded protein: CASSSTDGPEGPQHF.

The chain joins TRBV14 to TRBJ1-2; 7 bases line up with TRBD1. CDR3 length: 15 amino acids. Germline assignment: CDR1 SGHDN and CDR2 FVKESK. V shed 4 bases and J 0 bases; nucleotides not matched to a gene: 5. CDR3: CASSPSGTANYGYTF. The DNA of the CDR3 is TGTGCCAGCAGCCCTTCCGGGACAGCTAACTATGGCTACACCTTC. The whole variable domain, remainder taken from reference TRBV14 and TRBJ1-2, is EAGVTQFPSHSVIEKGQTVTLRCDPISGHDNLYWYRRVMGKEIKFLLHFVKESKQDESGMPNNRFLAERTGGTYSTLKVQPAELEDSGVYFCASSPSGTANYGYTFGSGTRLTVV.

This chain links TRBV5-6 with TRBJ1-2; TRBD1 might be the D (6 bases). Trimming removed 3 bases from V and 5 bases from J, with 11 bases in between. The CDR3 contains 13 residues. Per germline, CDR1 SGHDT and CDR2 YYEEEE. CDR3 DNA: TGTGCCAGCAGCTCAGGGGAGGGGTATGGCTACACCTTC. It specifies CASSSGEGYGYTF.

The V gene is TRBV20-1, the J gene TRBJ1-2; the match to TRBD1 covers 7 bases. The CDR3 is made up of 11 amino acids. The germline gives CDR1 DFQATT, CDR2 SNEGSKA (reference sequence). CDR3 in DNA: TGCAGCCCGAGGGGGGACAGCGCCTACACCTTC. This encodes CSPRGDSAYTF.

V usage is TRBV28 and J usage is TRBJ2-3; 11 bases are a match to TRBD1. Germline lookup yields CDR1 MDHEN and CDR2 SYDVKM. The V gene end was trimmed by 5 bases and the J gene end by 5 bases; junction bases not matched to a gene: 6. The CDR3 runs to 15 residues. Here the CDR3 DNA reads TGTGCCAGCAGTCTCATGGGACAGGGGGAAGATACGCAGTATTTT. It encodes CASSLMGQGEDTQYF.

This clone was recorded once. J is TRBJ2-7 and V is TRBV25-1, with D unresolved. Trimming shortened V by 6 bases and J by 2 bases, and 17 bases separated the two germline ends. The length of the CDR3 is 15 residues. Germline assignment: CDR1 MGHDK and CDR2 SYGVNS. The CDR3 sequence is CASSPLAQQTYEQYF. Here the CDR3 DNA reads TGTGCCAGCAGCCCGTTGGCACAGCAAACCTACGAGCAGTACTTC.

V gene TRBV28 combines with J gene TRBJ2-2, with D possibly matching TRBD2 (5 bases). The ends were cut back, 5 bases at V and 2 bases at J, with 9 bases in the middle. CDR1 is MDHEN and CDR2 is SYDVKM in the germline V gene. This CDR3 contains 14 residues. CDR3 sequence reads: CASSTSGNTGELFF. CDR3 sequence (DNA): TGTGCCAGCAGTACTAGTGGCAACACCGGGGAGCTGTTTTTT.

This rearrangement joins TRBV28 to TRBJ1-1; D is ambiguous. The CDR3 is made up of 15 amino acids. V lost 3 bases, J lost 1 base, and 12 bases lay in between. Germline CDR1 is MDHEN and CDR2 is SYDVKM. CDR3 sequence reads: CASSFRRVGNTEAFF. The CDR3 DNA reads TGTGCCAGCAGTTTCCGGAGGGTGGGGAACACTGAAGCTTTCTTT.

The chain is built from TRBV6-1 and TRBJ1-1, with a possible D match to TRBD1 (6 bases). The ends were cut back, 7 bases at V and 7 bases at J, with 13 bases in the middle. This CDR3 comprises 12 residues. Germline loops: CDR1 MNHNS, CDR2 SASEGT. The CDR3 sequence is CASTHLRGEAFF. DNA of the CDR3: TGTGCCAGCACCCACCTCAGGGGTGAAGCTTTCTTT.

This chain joins TRBV28 and TRBJ2-5; TRBD2 is a possible D gene (7 bases). The germline gives CDR1 MDHEN, CDR2 SYDVKM. CDR3 length: 14 amino acids. Trimming took 6 bases from V and 5 from J, leaving 16 bases between them. This CDR3 is CASSPGRGGETQYF. CDR3 DNA sequence: TGTGCCAGCAGCCCAGGGAGGGGGGGGGAGACCCAGTACTTC. Complete variable domain (other parts from reference TRBV28 and TRBJ2-5): DVKVTQSSRYLVKRTGEKVFLECVQDMDHENMFWYRQDPGLGLRLIYFSYDVKMKEKGDIPEGYSVSREKKERFSLILESASTNQTSMYLCASSPGRGGETQYFGPGTRLLVL.

The chain employs TRBV25-1 and TRBJ1-2; TRBD1 matches 7 bases. Trimming at V came to 8 bases and at J to 8 bases, leaving 2 bases not matched to a gene. The V gene's germline CDR1 is MGHDK and CDR2 SYGVNS. There are 10 residues in the CDR3. The CDR3: CASQGEGYTF. In DNA, the CDR3 is TGTGCCAGCCAGGGGGAAGGCTACACCTTC.

The V and J genes are TRBV27 and TRBJ2-1; TRBD2 aligns across 12 bases. The CDR3 has 16 amino acids. The J segment lost 7 bases and the V segment lost 2 bases, leaving 6 bases of the junction unmatched. From germline, CDR1 is MNHEY and CDR2 SMNVEV (reference sequence). CDR3 in DNA: TGTGCCAGCAGTTTAATCCGGACTAGCGGGGTAAATGAGCAGTTCTTC. Amino acid sequence: CASSLIRTSGVNEQFF.

The rearrangement joins TRBV7-2 to TRBJ2-7; 10 bases are shared with TRBD1. The V and J ends lost 1 base and 1 base, in that order; junction bases with no gene match: 13. Germline CDR1 SGHTA, CDR2 FQGNSA. The CDR3 has 19 amino acids. CDR3 residues: CASSLVGFGWGQGSYEQYF. The CDR3 nucleotides are TGTGCCAGCAGCTTAGTAGGGTTTGGTTGGGGACAGGGGTCCTACGAGCAGTACTTC.

The chain carries TRBV7-9 and TRBJ1-3; D gene uncertain. The CDR3 loop spans 13 amino acids. In germline, CDR1 is SEHNR, CDR2 FQNEAQ (reference sequence). Deletions cut 11 bases from V and 0 bases from J, with 11 bases between. The CDR3 sequence is CALGGNSGNTIYF. CDR3 nucleotide sequence: TGTGCCCTGGGAGGGAACTCTGGAAACACCATATATTTT.

The chain joins TRBV6-5 to TRBJ2-1, with 11 positions matching TRBD2. After removal of 0 bases from V and 11 bases from J, the junction contained 6 bases not matched to a gene. The CDR3 runs 15 residues. Looked up from germline, CDR1 is MNHEY and CDR2 is SVGAGI. The CDR3 DNA reads TGTGCCAGCAGTTACTCCCCGACTAGCGGGACAAAGCAGTTCTTC. Protein product: CASSYSPTSGTKQFF.